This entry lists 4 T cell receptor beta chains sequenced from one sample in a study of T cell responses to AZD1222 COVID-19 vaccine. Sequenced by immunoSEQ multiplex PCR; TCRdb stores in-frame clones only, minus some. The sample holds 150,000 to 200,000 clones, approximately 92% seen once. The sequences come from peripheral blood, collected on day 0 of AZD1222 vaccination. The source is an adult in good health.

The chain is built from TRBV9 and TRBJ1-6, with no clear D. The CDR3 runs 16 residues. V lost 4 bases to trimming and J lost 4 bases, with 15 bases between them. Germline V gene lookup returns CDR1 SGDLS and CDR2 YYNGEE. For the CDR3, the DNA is TGTGCCAGCAGCTTTACCTCGGGAGTATATAATTCACCCCTCCACTTT. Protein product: CASSFTSGVYNSPLHF.

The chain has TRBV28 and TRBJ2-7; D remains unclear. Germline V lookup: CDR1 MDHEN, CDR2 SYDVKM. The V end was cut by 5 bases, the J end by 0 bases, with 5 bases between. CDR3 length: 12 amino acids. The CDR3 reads CASSQSSYEQYF. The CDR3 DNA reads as TGTGCCAGCAGTCAAAGCTCCTACGAGCAGTACTTC.

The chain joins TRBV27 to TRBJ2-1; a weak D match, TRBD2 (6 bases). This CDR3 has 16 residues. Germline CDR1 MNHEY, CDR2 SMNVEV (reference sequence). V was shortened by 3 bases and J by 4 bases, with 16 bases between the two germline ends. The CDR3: CASSFSRESVYNEQFF. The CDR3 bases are TGTGCCAGCAGTTTTAGTCGGGAGTCGGTGTACAATGAGCAGTTCTTC.

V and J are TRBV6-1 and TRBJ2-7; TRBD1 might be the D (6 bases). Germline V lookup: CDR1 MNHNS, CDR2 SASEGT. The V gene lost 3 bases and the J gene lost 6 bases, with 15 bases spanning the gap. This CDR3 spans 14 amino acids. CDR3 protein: CASSEFTGFTEQYF. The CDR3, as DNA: TGTGCCAGCAGTGAGTTTACAGGGTTCACCGAGCAGTACTTC.